The present TCR beta chain was sequenced within a study of OX40 agonist ivuxolimab in advanced cancers. Study-wide findings and caveats: Individuals who were partial responders at 0.1-3.0 mg/kg had clonal expansion that ranked among the lowest.

Germline V CDR1 and CDR2: SQVTM, ANQGSEA. After removal of 3 bases from V and 5 bases from J, the junction contained 3 bases not matched to a gene. The CDR3 runs 13 residues. TCRdb keeps only in-frame clones here, not all; method: immunoSEQ multiplex PCR. The sample yields 75,000 to 100,000 clones, roughly 90% seen once. The sample holds one count of this clone. The antigen is not known. Sequencing used CD4+ or CD8+ T cells sorted from blood, obtained in a trial of the OX40 agonist ivuxolimab. The source is an adult with an advanced solid tumor such as melanoma, head and neck, liver or kidney cancer. The chain combines TRBV29-1 with TRBJ1-2; 10 positions match TRBD1. The CDR3 coding sequence is TGCAGCGTTGACTGGACAGGGGGATATGGCTACACCTTC. Its protein is CSVDWTGGYGYTF. Together with reference TRBV29-1 and TRBJ1-2, the CDR3 gives the full variable domain: SAVISQKPSRDICQRGTSLTIQCQVDSQVTMMFWYRQQPGQSLTLIATANQGSEATYESGFVIDKFPISRPNLTFSTLTVSNMSPEDSSIYLCSVDWTGGYGYTFGSGTRLTVV.